Each of the 10 T cell receptor beta chains below was sequenced from the same sample in a study of T-cell memory formation after mild COVID-19 (dated by TCRdb to the early 2020s). The library was obtained by 5' RACE. Sequencing was carried out with an Illumina NovaSeq 6000. TCRdb reran the public reads through fastp at Q25 and MiXCR, keeping productive beta chains. Each CDR3 protein appears once, grouped with its most common genes and DNA. This sample holds hundreds of thousands of distinct CDR3 sequences; approximately 22% were observed only once. Roughly 21% of the sample lies in the top ten. Source material: PBMCs or a T cell subset sorted from them (not recorded which). The source is a young man who had mild COVID-19 (a few samples of this study predate the infection). The sample titles of this study are shuffled in the database, so cell type and time point are left out; the donor was told from shared clones.

The chain links TRBV5-4 to TRBJ2-3; 9 bases match TRBD2. The V gene's germline CDR1 is SGHNT and CDR2 YYREEE (reference sequence). This CDR3 is 16 amino acids long. Losses at the gene ends were 4 bases for V and 2 bases for J; bases not matched to a gene: 8. For the CDR3, the DNA is TGTGCCAGCAGCCTGAGCGGGGGGACAATCACAGATACGCAGTATTTT. Translated, it gives CASSLSGGTITDTQYF.

This clonotype appeared once. The rearrangement links TRBV6-4 to TRBJ1-2; TRBD1 might be the D (6 bases). Germline V gene sequence: CDR1 MRHNA, CDR2 SNTAGT. There are 20 residues in the CDR3. The germline V and J ends were trimmed by 6 bases and 8 bases, with 37 bases remaining between them. The CDR3 sequence: CASSMSPSIQGTSGLGGYTF. The CDR3 nucleotides read TGTGCCAGCAGCATGTCACCGTCTATACAGGGAACATCTGGGTTGGGCGGCTACACCTTC.

The chain employs TRBV4-1 and TRBJ2-5, with D perhaps TRBD1 (6 bases). Looked up from germline, CDR1 is MGHRA and CDR2 is YSYEKL. The CDR3 is made up of 15 amino acids. Trimming took off 0 bases at V and 5 bases at J, with 13 bases between the two ends. CDR3 sequence: CASSQEGGFGETQYF. The DNA of the CDR3 is TGCGCCAGCAGCCAAGAAGGGGGTTTTGGGGAGACCCAGTACTTC.

V is TRBV10-3 and J is TRBJ1-3; D unclear. The CDR3 spans 13 residues. Trimming stripped 3 bases from V and 3 bases from J, with 6 bases between. The germline gives CDR1 ENHRY, CDR2 SYGVKD. CDR3 nucleotide sequence: TGTGCCATCAGTGAAGCAGGTGGAAACACCATATATTTT. As protein: CAISEAGGNTIYF.

The rearrangement links TRBV4-3 to TRBJ2-3; D could derive from TRBD1 or TRBD2 (6 bases each). CDR1 and CDR2 from the germline V gene are LGHNA and YSLEER. Trimming took off 3 bases at V and 1 base at J, with 11 bases between the two ends. The CDR3 is made up of 15 amino acids. CDR3 sequence reads: CASSQRDTRTDTQYF. The CDR3 DNA is TGCGCCAGCAGCCAGCGGGACACCCGCACAGATACGCAGTATTTT.

J is TRBJ1-4 and V is TRBV16; 10 bases are a match to TRBD1. V was clipped by 4 bases and J by 5 bases; unmatched bases: 4. The CDR3 is 15 residues long. Germline lookup yields CDR1 KGHSY and CDR2 FQNENV. Written as DNA, the CDR3 is TGTGCCAGCAGCCGACGGGACAGGGGAAATGAAAAACTGTTTTTT. This gives the protein CASSRRDRGNEKLFF.

V and J are TRBV15 and TRBJ2-1, with D maybe TRBD2 (6 bases). In germline, CDR1 is LNHNV, CDR2 YYDKDF (reference sequence). V gave up 9 bases and J gave up 6 bases, with 12 bases separating them. This CDR3 region has 12 residues. The CDR3 spells CATTSAGNEQFF. DNA of the CDR3: TGTGCCACGACATCAGCGGGCAATGAGCAGTTCTTC.

The genes are TRBV5-1 and TRBJ2-1; perhaps TRBD2 as D (6 bases). This CDR3 has 15 residues. The V gene lost 6 bases and the J gene lost 7 bases, with 20 bases spanning the gap. The germline V gene encodes CDR1 SGHRS and CDR2 YFSETQ. The DNA of the CDR3 is TGCGCCAGCACCAAGGCGGGACTCCACGGGAATGAGCAGTTCTTC. This translates into CASTKAGLHGNEQFF.

The chain couples TRBV4-2 to TRBJ2-2, with unresolved D. With 0 bases removed from V and 2 bases from J, the gap between germline ends came to 4 bases. CDR3 size: 14 residues. Germline V gene data show CDR1 as LGHNA and CDR2 as YNFKEQ. CDR3 nucleotides: TGTGCCAGCAGCCAAGATGGTAACACCGGGGAGCTGTTTTTT. It specifies CASSQDGNTGELFF.

The chain links TRBV4-1 to TRBJ2-1; a possible D gene is TRBD1 (5 bases). Trimming removed 8 bases at V and 6 bases at J, with 14 bases between. CDR1 is MGHRA, CDR2 YSYEKL, per germline. The CDR3 is 13 residues long. The chain's CDR3 is CASRALGVNEQFF. CDR3 bases: TGCGCCAGCCGCGCGTTAGGGGTCAATGAGCAGTTCTTC.